A single sample is the source of the 25 T cell receptor beta chains below, sequenced in a study of CD8+CD57+ T cells in acquired aplastic anemia. An expansion of CD8+CD57+ cells by flow cytometry had been shown in patients chosen for sequencing. Both TCR beta VDJ combination and CDR3 sequence profiling were carried out. Genomic DNA was the template for this profiling. TCRdb recomputed calls from the reads with MiXCR, one row per CDR3 protein. The sample includes some 140,000 distinct CDR3 sequences, roughly 54% of them seen just once. The sample comprised sorted CD4+, CD8+, or CD8+CD57+ T cells (not recorded which) from PBMCs. The receptor set was obtained from a human donor with aplastic anemia.

This clonotype was seen many times. The CDR3 nucleotides read TGTGCCAGCAGGCCTACAGGAAACTATGGCTACACCTTC. It is translated as CASRPTGNYGYTF. The chain couples TRBV7-9 to TRBJ1-2; D is possibly TRBD1 (5 bases). The CDR3 is 13 amino acids. The germline gives CDR1 SEHNR, CDR2 FQNEAQ (reference sequence). V gave up 6 bases and J gave up 2 bases, with 10 bases separating them.

This chain connects TRBV11-1 to TRBJ2-7; D is ambiguous. V dropped 4 bases and J dropped 1 base, with 14 bases sitting between them. The germline V gene has CDR1 SGHAT and CDR2 FQDESV (reference sequence). The CDR3 runs 15 residues. The chain's CDR3 is CASSSGIGISYEQYF. Written as DNA, the CDR3 is TGTGCCAGCAGCTCCGGCATAGGTATTTCCTACGAGCAGTACTTC. Full variable domain (outside the CDR3, taken from reference TRBV11-1 and TRBJ2-7): EAEVAQSPRYKITEKSQAVAFWCDPISGHATLYWYRQILGQGPELLVQFQDESVVDDSQLPKDRFSAERLKGVDSTLKIQPAELGDSAMYLCASSSGIGISYEQYFGPGTRLTVT.

This clonotype was seen repeatedly, ten times or more. This chain links TRBV29-1 with TRBJ1-2; 7 nucleotides match TRBD1. The junction had 5 bases not matched to a gene; V was cut back by 2 bases and J by 5 bases. Germline-derived CDR1 and CDR2 are SQVTM and ANQGSEA. This CDR3 is 13 amino acids long. The CDR3 region is CSVESGQSYGYTF. The CDR3 DNA reads TGCAGCGTTGAATCGGGACAGTCATATGGCTACACCTTC.

The J gene is TRBJ1-2, the V gene TRBV25-1; D is uncertain. The CDR3 runs to 14 residues. Trimming took 0 bases from V and 2 from J, leaving 7 bases between them. Looked up from germline, CDR1 is MGHDK and CDR2 is SYGVNS. The CDR3 DNA follows: TGTGCCAGCAGTGAATACGGCGGCAACTATGGCTACACCTTC. Residues: CASSEYGGNYGYTF.

This clonotype was seen just once. The junction differs from germline at one of its ends, possibly a read error. V and J are TRBV6-1 and TRBJ1-3; D uncertain. Germline V CDR1 and CDR2: MNHNS, SASEGT. The CDR3 length is 17 residues. The CDR3 sequence: CASSETTRGYNRNTTYF. The DNA of the CDR3 is TGTGCCAGCAGTGAAACGACCCGGGGATATAATCGAAACACCACATATTTT.

The chain carries TRBV2 and TRBJ1-2; no definite D call. This CDR3 has 13 amino acids. The V gene's germline CDR1 is SNHLY and CDR2 FYNNEI. Trimming removed 1 base from V and 5 bases from J, with 8 bases in between. As DNA, the CDR3 is TGTGCCAGCAGTGAAGAGAGTCGGTATGGCTACACCTTC. Translation gives CASSEESRYGYTF.

The chain is built from TRBV2 and TRBJ2-7, with 11 bases fitting TRBD2. The CDR3 has 14 residues. With V trimmed by 7 bases and J by 2 bases, 4 bases remained unmatched. Germline V CDR1 and CDR2: SNHLY, FYNNEI. In nucleotides, the CDR3 is TGTGCCAGCAATCTAGCGGGGGGAACCTACGAGCAGTACTTC. Residues: CASNLAGGTYEQYF.

V is TRBV20-1 and J is TRBJ2-5; 8 bases are shared with TRBD1. The V gene end was trimmed by 7 bases and the J gene end by 4 bases; junction bases not matched to a gene: 11. The CDR3 runs to 14 residues. The germline V gene encodes CDR1 DFQATT and CDR2 SNEGSKA (reference sequence). CDR3 loop: CSGKHGQGRETQYF. In nucleotides, the CDR3 is TGCAGTGGGAAGCACGGACAGGGTCGAGAGACCCAGTACTTC.

This chain links TRBV7-3 with TRBJ2-3; D gene uncertain. Looked up from germline, CDR1 is SGHTA and CDR2 is FQGTGA. This CDR3 has 15 amino acids. V lost 4 bases to trimming and J lost 0 bases, with 11 bases between them. The chain's CDR3 is CASSSIGGSTDTQYF. The CDR3 coding sequence is TGTGCCAGCAGCTCCATTGGCGGAAGCACAGATACGCAGTATTTT.

The chain recombines TRBV2 with TRBJ1-2; maybe TRBD1 (5 bases). The CDR3 runs to 15 residues. From germline, CDR1 is SNHLY and CDR2 FYNNEI. Deletions cut 6 bases from V and 3 bases from J, with 17 bases between. The CDR3 DNA follows: TGTGCCAGCAGCGGGACTCCTAATGATTACTATGGCTACACCTTC. Protein product: CASSGTPNDYYGYTF. Together with reference TRBV2 and TRBJ1-2, the CDR3 gives the full variable domain: EPEVTQTPSHQVTQMGQEVILRCVPISNHLYFYWYRQILGQKVEFLVSFYNNEISEKSEIFDDQFSVERPDGSNFTLKIRSTKLEDSAMYFCASSGTPNDYYGYTFGSGTRLTVV.

The chain uses TRBV10-3 and TRBJ1-6; possibly TRBD1 for D (6 bases). The ends were cut back, 7 bases at V and 4 bases at J, with 17 bases in the middle. The CDR3 totals 16 residues. Germline CDR1 and CDR2: ENHRY and SYGVKD. The CDR3 reads CAITPGDGQYNSPLHF. The CDR3 DNA reads as TGTGCCATCACCCCAGGGGACGGACAGTATAATTCACCCCTCCACTTT.

The chain combines TRBV10-3 with TRBJ2-2; 7 positions agree with TRBD1. Germline V gene sequence: CDR1 ENHRY, CDR2 SYGVKD. This CDR3 comprises 11 residues. With V trimmed by 8 bases and J by 9 bases, 3 bases remained unmatched. The CDR3 sequence is CAIGTDRELFF. The CDR3 DNA sequence: TGTGCCATCGGGACAGACCGGGAGCTGTTTTTT.

This clonotype was picked up a small number of times. The J gene is TRBJ2-7, the V gene TRBV2, with D unresolved. Germline values: CDR1 SNHLY, CDR2 FYNNEI. The CDR3 contains 12 residues. The V end lost 6 bases, the J end lost 1 base, and 7 bases lay between the germline ends. CDR3 nucleotides: TGTGCCAGCAGCTCCGAGTCCTACGAGCAGTACTTC. It encodes CASSSESYEQYF.

The sample holds one count of this clonotype. The V and J genes are TRBV20-1 and TRBJ2-7; 10 nucleotides align to TRBD2. After removal of 0 bases from V and 3 bases from J, the junction contained 8 bases not matched to a gene. The CDR3 length is 16 residues. The germline V gene has CDR1 DFQATT and CDR2 SNEGSKA (reference sequence). The DNA of the CDR3 is TGCAGTGCTAGAGATCAGGGACTAGCGATCGACTACGAGCAGTACTTC. Translated, it gives CSARDQGLAIDYEQYF.

The chain combines TRBV20-1 with TRBJ2-1; D is uncertain. The CDR3 is made up of 12 amino acids. Germline CDR1 is DFQATT and CDR2 is SNEGSKA (reference sequence). V dropped 6 bases and J dropped 5 bases, with 11 bases sitting between them. The CDR3: CSAAHGDNEQFF. The CDR3 DNA reads as TGCAGTGCCGCACATGGGGACAATGAGCAGTTCTTC.

The chain is built from TRBV25-1 and TRBJ2-4; TRBD1 aligns across 7 bases. V was pared by 3 bases and J by 1 base, with 0 bases of the junction left unmatched. Germline V gene data show CDR1 as MGHDK and CDR2 as SYGVNS. The CDR3 runs to 14 residues. CDR3 nucleotide sequence: TGTGCCAGCAGTGAGACAGGGGCCAAAAACATTCAGTACTTC. It encodes CASSETGAKNIQYF.

This clonotype was seen a few times. J is TRBJ1-1 and V is TRBV2; 10 bases are a match to TRBD1. With V trimmed by 6 bases and J by 1 base, 8 bases remained unmatched. The germline gives CDR1 SNHLY, CDR2 FYNNEI. This CDR3 comprises 16 residues. The CDR3 DNA reads as TGTGCCAGCAGGCATGGGACAGGGGCCTCGAACACTGAAGCTTTCTTT. It encodes CASRHGTGASNTEAFF.

The chain has TRBV19 and TRBJ1-2; D unresolved. From germline, CDR1 is LNHDA and CDR2 SQIVND (reference sequence). Between the trimmed V and J ends, which lost 3 bases and 3 bases, there was a span of 11 bases. The CDR3 spans 14 residues. CDR3 region: CASSIWGTHYGYTF. In DNA form, the CDR3 reads TGTGCCAGTAGTATCTGGGGAACCCACTATGGCTACACCTTC.

This rearrangement joins TRBV6-4 to TRBJ2-3; D gene ambiguous. The CDR3 has 15 amino acids. Trimming removed 3 bases from V and 0 bases from J, with 10 bases in between. CDR1 MRHNA and CDR2 SNTAGT come from the germline V gene. The CDR3 here is CASSESGGSTDTQYF. As DNA, the CDR3 is TGTGCCAGCAGTGAGTCTGGCGGCAGCACAGATACGCAGTATTTT.

In nucleotides, the CDR3 is TGCAGCGTCCCACTAGCGACCAATGAGCAGTTCTTC. Its protein product is CSVPLATNEQFF. The chain carries TRBV29-1 and TRBJ2-1; TRBD2 matches 7 bases. The V gene's germline CDR1 is SQVTM and CDR2 ANQGSEA. The CDR3 runs 12 residues. The V gene end was trimmed by 6 bases and the J gene end by 6 bases; junction bases not matched to a gene: 5.

The chain is built from TRBV7-3 and TRBJ2-7, with D possibly matching TRBD1 (6 bases). The J call is uncertain, as TRBJ2-1 better fits the DNA end. CDR1 is SGHTA and CDR2 is FQGTGA in the germline V gene. The CDR3 runs 14 residues. The CDR3 sequence is CASSPQDSYNEQFF. The CDR3 DNA sequence: TGTGCCAGCAGCCCACAGGACAGTTACAATGAGCAGTTCTTC.

The rearrangement joins TRBV5-6 to TRBJ2-3, with a tentative D call TRBD2 (6 bases). Germline values: CDR1 SGHDT, CDR2 YYEEEE. The V and J ends lost 0 bases and 2 bases respectively, with 10 bases between them. The CDR3 runs 15 residues. In DNA form, the CDR3 reads TGTGCCAGCAGCTTGGTCCCGGGGGTCACAGATACGCAGTATTTT. It specifies CASSLVPGVTDTQYF.

With respect to this clonotype: This likely comes from a read error, as the CDR3 has no conserved phenylalanine or tryptophan at its end. It is unclear where the CDR3 begins or ends on the DNA, so no DNA is shown, and the CDR3 is as TCRdb lists it. The chain links TRBV29-1 to TRBJ1-6. Looked up from germline, CDR1 is SQVTM and CDR2 is ANQGSEA. From its first to its last residue, the CDR3 has 8 amino acids. The CDR3 protein is CSVEDTYY.

As regards this clonotype: Being one base from a much bigger clone, this may be a read error. V usage is TRBV19 and J usage is TRBJ2-1; TRBD2 matches 10 bases. CDR3 size: 18 residues. Germline CDR1 LNHDA, CDR2 SQIVND (reference sequence). This chain's CDR3 is CASSIEGTSEAAYNEQFF. CDR3 coding DNA: TGTGCCAGTAGTATAGAAGGGACTAGCGAGGCGGCCTATAATGAGCAGTTCTTC.

Only a few counts were recorded for this clonotype. This chain's CDR3 is CASSARTSADTQYF. The CDR3 bases are TGTGCCAGCAGCGCCAGGACTAGCGCCGATACGCAGTATTTT. V gene TRBV7-9 combines with J gene TRBJ2-3; 9 positions agree with TRBD2. Germline lookup yields CDR1 SEHNR and CDR2 FQNEAQ (reference sequence). The CDR3 length is 14 residues. Germline trimming cut 5 bases from V and 6 bases from J; bases unmatched to any gene: 6.